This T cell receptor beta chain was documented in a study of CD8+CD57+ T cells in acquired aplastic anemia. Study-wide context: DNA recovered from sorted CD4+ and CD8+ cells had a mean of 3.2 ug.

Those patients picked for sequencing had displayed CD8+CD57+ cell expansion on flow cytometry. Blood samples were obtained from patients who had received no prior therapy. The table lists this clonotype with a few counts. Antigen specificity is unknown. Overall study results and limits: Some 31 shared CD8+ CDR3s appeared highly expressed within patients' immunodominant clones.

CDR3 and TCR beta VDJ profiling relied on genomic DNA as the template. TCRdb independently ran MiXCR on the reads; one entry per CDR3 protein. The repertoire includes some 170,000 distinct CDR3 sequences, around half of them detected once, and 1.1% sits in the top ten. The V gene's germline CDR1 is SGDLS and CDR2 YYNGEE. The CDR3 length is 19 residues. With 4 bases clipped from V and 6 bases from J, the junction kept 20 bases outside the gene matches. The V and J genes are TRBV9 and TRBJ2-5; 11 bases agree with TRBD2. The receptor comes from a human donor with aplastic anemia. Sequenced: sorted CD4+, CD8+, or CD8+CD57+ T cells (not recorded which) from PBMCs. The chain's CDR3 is CASSPMPLAGDTLGKTQYF. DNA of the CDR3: TGTGCCAGCAGCCCCATGCCACTAGCGGGGGACACCTTGGGAAAGACCCAGTACTTC.